Sequencing of this T cell receptor (beta chain) was carried out in a study of human T cells and chemical hapten exposure (dated by TCRdb to the early 2020s). For the wider study: For sensitization, 2% DPC in acetone was applied to an approximately 2 cm by approximately 2 cm area of upper inner arm skin. Patients additionally received weekly therapeutic DPC doses to the scalp throughout the approximately 22-week study period. Patch testing on the upper back used Finn chambers containing 0.01% DPC, with scoring done after 6 days according to International Contact Dermatitis Research Group standards. The mostly female patient cohort included alopecia areata with under or over 50% scalp involvement, alopecia totalis and alopecia universalis. Libraries were combined into a pool for sequencing, and differences in TCR yield between samples came mainly from small differences in library volumes within the pool. This study followed changes in the peripheral blood TCR repertoire in vivo during primary and secondary sensitization of alopecia patients to the hapten diphenylcyclopropenone (DPC). Blood samples were taken from patients before sensitization (week 0) and then at 2, 6 and about 24 weeks after DPC sensitization. For TCR sequencing, blood came from approximately 29 alopecia patients at anywhere from one to four time points (pre-sensitization, 2, 6 and 24 weeks).

In the paper's terms, the time point label means: patch test 1, 2 weeks after DPC sensitization. This specimen's treatment or condition label, interpreted: therapeutic diphenylcyclopropenone sensitization with weekly scalp DPC. At each patch-test visit, blood was drawn before the patch test was applied. Eligible patients were aged 18 to 70, diagnosed with alopecia, deemed suitable for DPC therapy, and excluded if pregnant. Total RNA was extracted from unfractionated whole blood that had been collected in Tempus Blood RNA tubes. Receptor amplification or capture employed RACE. Sequencing used a NextSeq 500. Library preparation attached unique molecular identifiers to individual cDNA molecules for quantitative, reproducible TCR counting. From each blood RNA sample, both TCR alpha and TCR beta chains were sequenced. As for the original processing: Samples had a median of approximately 96,000 TCRs, with a range from about 23,224 to 750,000. V, J and CDR3 annotation of the TCR reads was performed with the Decombinator software suite. For the PS versus PT1 abundance plots, all samples were subsampled to the same number of TCRs (28,000). Expanded TCRs were defined as absent before sensitization and observed at least eight times at the 2-week time point. Using fastp trimming at Q25 and MiXCR clonotype assembly, TCRdb reanalyzed the public sequencing data and kept in-frame beta chains. One record per CDR3 amino acid sequence lists the most common genes and DNA. The V and J calls reflect TCRdb's pipeline rather than the authors' work. Recorded for this sample are under 200,000 distinct CDR3 sequences; more than 14% of them occurred a single time. Together, the top ten hold about 1.7% of the sample.

On the study overall, not on this receptor specifically: Repeated subsampling changed both the strength of the expansion versus patch-test correlation and the threshold at which the correlation became significant. Patch test score correlated positively with the number of PT1 expanded TCRs, reaching significance at thresholds 8, 16 and 32 but not at 4. All patients had alopecia, a presumed autoimmune disease, so their immune response might differ from that of healthy individuals. Compared with pre-sensitization or healthy control sets, expanded TCRs formed significantly more large CDR3 similarity clusters, which is consistent with antigen-driven responses. No change with DPC sensitization was found in the number of TCRs above 1 in 1000 frequency, and no evidence of global repertoire structure alterations was found.

There are a few counts of this clonotype. Its antigen remains undetermined. No much larger clone is present one base from it, and per-base qualities are unavailable. The input for sequencing was whole blood, taken in connection with sensitization to the hapten diphenylcyclopropenone (DPC). The TCR sequence derives from a woman aged 30 to 39 with alopecia areata. Some clones in this sample may be carry-over from other donors' samples.

The sequenced DNA: TGCAGCGTTGATGAGGACCCGAGGGCTTTCTTT. It encodes CSVDEDPRAFF. This chain joins TRBV29-1 to TRBJ1-1; no D gene call is confident. The germline V gene sets CDR1 to SQVTM and CDR2 to ANQGSEA. Its CDR3 holds 11 amino acids, cysteine through phenylalanine. Only the CDR3 region is kept as DNA, spanning 33 bases read in frame from base 1. The junction carries 13 bases between V and J, which are trimmed by 3 bases and 11 bases respectively.